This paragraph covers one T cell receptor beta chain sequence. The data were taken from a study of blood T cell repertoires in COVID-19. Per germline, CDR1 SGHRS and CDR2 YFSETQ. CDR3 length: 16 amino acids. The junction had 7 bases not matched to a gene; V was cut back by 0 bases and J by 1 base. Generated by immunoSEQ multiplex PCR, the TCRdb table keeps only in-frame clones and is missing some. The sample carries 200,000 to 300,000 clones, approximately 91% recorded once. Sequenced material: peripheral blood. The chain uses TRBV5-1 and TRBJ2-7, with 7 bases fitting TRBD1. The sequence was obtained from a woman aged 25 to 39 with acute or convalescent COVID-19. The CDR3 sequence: CASSLVGPGQSYEQYF. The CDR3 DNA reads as TGCGCCAGCAGCTTGGTAGGCCCGGGACAGTCCTACGAGCAGTACTTC.